This TCR beta chain was found in a study of T cell responses to AZD1222 COVID-19 vaccine (dated by TCRdb to the early 2020s). Concerning the study at large: A total of approximately 250 trial participants underwent TCR sequencing, of whom around 210 had received two doses of AZD1222 and some 26 had received two doses of the MenACWY control vaccine. Trial participants were enrolled by age into subgroups of 18-55, 56-69 and 70-plus years, and roughly 150, 30 and 60 TCR-sequenced participants, respectively, were included in these subgroups. Overall study results and their limits: CD4 TCRs associated with the vaccine covered the entire spike protein, and the dominant responses were in regions 160-218 and 743-854. In the small 56-69-year group, the increase in depth fell short of significance, most likely because of low power. Because no day 14 peak-response samples were available, the repertoires could be characterized only after the peak T cell response. Participants were mostly white British and included more females than males, and it was suggested by the authors that clonal diversity may have been underestimated. Only five or six AZD1222 recipients were SARS-CoV-2 seropositive at baseline, limiting conclusions about previously exposed vaccinees. Reportedly, close to half of the unique spike-specific TCRs recognized epitopes lying outside the regions that are mutated in the B.1.351 and B.1.1.7 variants. After two AZD1222 doses, spike-specific TCR breadth and depth were significantly higher than at day 0 and than in MenACWY recipients.

The germline ends are 7 bases apart after V is trimmed by 3 bases and J by 1 base. The germline V gene (reference sequence) gives CDR1 as SGHNT and CDR2 as YYREEE. The CDR3 starts with the cysteine, ends with the phenylalanine, and has 13 residues. Of all the DNA, just the CDR3 is kept, 39 bases in frame from base 1. The sample's time point label is to be understood as: about 28 days (+/-7) after the second vaccine dose. Because spike-specific TCR depth and breadth did not differ between the two schedules, AZD1222 recipients who got a second dose at roughly 4 weeks were pooled with those who got a second dose at roughly 12 weeks. The vaccinee samples were drawn from two UK trials, COV001 and COV002, one of which was a single-blind randomized controlled phase 2/3 trial testing AZD1222 (ChAdOx1 nCoV-19) in healthy adults. Trial participant PBMC samples were collected at day 0 and day 28 after the second dose for TCRbeta chain sequencing.

The CDR3 regions of human TCRbeta chains were analyzed by immunosequencing. On the authors' methods: Repertoire TCRs were matched against a reference library of SARS-CoV-2-specific TCRs generated with the MIRA antigen-specificity platform. Breadth was defined as the fraction of unique TCRs that were SARS-CoV-2-associated. Depth was defined as the fraction of total T cells that were SARS-CoV-2-associated. Using the MIRA data, each spike-specific TCR was assigned both to the spike region to which the TCR was reactive and to a CD4 or CD8 class. Log10-transformed breadth and depth values were compared by one-way ANOVA with Sidak's multiple comparisons tests. TCRdb's version of the immuneACCESS table is confined to in-frame rearrangements and falls short of the full clone set. An unresolved V gene accounts for under half of the shortfall where checked; the remainder is of unknown origin. Clonal size and the V and J genes are those of that table, whereas D and trimming came from the DNA. This sample holds under 150,000 clones; approximately 82% were observed only once. Of the sample, about 26% falls within the top ten clones.

Turning to this clone: Its recognized antigen is unknown. There are no base qualities to consult, and no much larger clone falls within one base. The sample has other DNA sequences that encode this CDR3 too.

The rearranged segments are TRBV5-4 and TRBJ1-1; the D gene identity is not certain. The sample consisted of peripheral blood, taken 28 days after the second AZD1222 dose. This receptor was identified in an adult who received the AZD1222 COVID-19 vaccine. For the CDR3, the sequence is CASSSGWNTEAFF. The nucleotide sequence reads TGTGCCAGCAGCTCGGGCTGGAACACTGAAGCTTTCTTT.